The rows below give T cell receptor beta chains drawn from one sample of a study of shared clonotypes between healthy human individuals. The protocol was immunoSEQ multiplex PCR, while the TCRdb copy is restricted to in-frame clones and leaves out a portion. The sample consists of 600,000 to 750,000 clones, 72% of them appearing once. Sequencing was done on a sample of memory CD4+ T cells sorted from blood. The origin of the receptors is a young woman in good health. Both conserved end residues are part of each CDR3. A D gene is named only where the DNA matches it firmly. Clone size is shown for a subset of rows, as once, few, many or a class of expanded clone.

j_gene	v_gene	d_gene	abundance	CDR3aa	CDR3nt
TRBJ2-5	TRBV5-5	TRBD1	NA	CASSLGQGQTQYF	TGTGCCAGCAGCCTCGGACAGGGACAGACCCAGTACTTC
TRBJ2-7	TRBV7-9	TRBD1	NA	CATKQGASYEQYF	TGTGCCACAAAACAGGGGGCGTCCTACGAGCAGTACTTC
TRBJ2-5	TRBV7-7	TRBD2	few	CASAPGGGLKETQYF	TGTGCCAGCGCCCCGGGAGGGGGACTAAAAGAGACCCAGTACTTC
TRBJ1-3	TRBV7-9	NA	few	CASSLSQTLNTIYF	TGTGCCAGCAGCCTCTCCCAGACTCTAAACACCATATATTTT
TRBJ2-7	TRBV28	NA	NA	CASSLRGAVREQYF	TGTGCCAGCAGTTTACGGGGGGCGGTGAGGGAGCAGTACTTC
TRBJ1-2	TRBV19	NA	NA	CASSFKTGNPFGYTF	TGTGCCAGTAGTTTCAAAACAGGGAACCCTTTTGGCTACACCTTC
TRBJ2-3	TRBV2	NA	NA	CASSVSGGATDTQYF	TGTGCCAGCAGTGTTAGCGGAGGGGCGACAGATACGCAGTATTTT
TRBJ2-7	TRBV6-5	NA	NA	CASRPVLSSYEQYF	TGTGCCAGCAGGCCCGTCTTGAGCTCCTACGAGCAGTACTTC
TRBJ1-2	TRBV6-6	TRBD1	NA	CASSYSILDRGGGYTF	TGTGCCAGCAGTTACTCGATCCTTGACAGGGGTGGAGGCTACACCTTC
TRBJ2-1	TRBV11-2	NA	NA	CASSPLGLPPFF	TGTGCCAGCAGCCCCCTTGGGCTACCCCCGTTCTTC
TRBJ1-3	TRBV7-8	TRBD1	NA	CASSLLDRAGNTIYF	TGTGCCAGCAGCCTACTGGACAGGGCTGGAAACACCATATATTTT
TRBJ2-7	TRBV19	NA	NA	CASTGRDRSYEQYF	TGTGCCAGTACCGGGAGGGACAGGTCCTACGAGCAGTACTTC
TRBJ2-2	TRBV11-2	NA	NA	CASSQELATGELFF	TGTGCCAGCAGCCAAGAACTAGCTACCGGGGAGCTGTTTTTT
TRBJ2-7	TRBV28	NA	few	CATLRGAQIEQYF	TGTGCCACCCTACGAGGCGCCCAGATAGAGCAGTACTTC
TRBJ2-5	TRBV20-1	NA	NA	CSPNSQETQYF	TGCAGTCCTAATAGCCAAGAGACCCAGTACTTC
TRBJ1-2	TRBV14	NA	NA	CASSQDGGRGYGYTF	TGTGCCAGCAGCCAAGATGGCGGCAGGGGATATGGCTACACCTTC
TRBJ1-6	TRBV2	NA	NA	CASSDRPNSPLHF	TGTGCCAGCAGTGACAGGCCAAATTCACCCCTCCACTTT
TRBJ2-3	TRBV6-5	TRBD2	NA	CASSYGAGGSTDTQYF	TGTGCCAGCAGTTACGGGGCGGGAGGGTCAACAGATACGCAGTATTTT
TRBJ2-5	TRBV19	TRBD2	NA	CASSIISGRSRETQYF	TGTGCCAGTAGTATTATTAGCGGGAGAAGTCGAGAGACCCAGTACTTC
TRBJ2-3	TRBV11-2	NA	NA	CASSLDTTDTQYF	TGTGCCAGCAGCTTAGATACCACAGATACGCAGTATTTT
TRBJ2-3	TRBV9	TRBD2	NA	CASSAGTSGSSDTQYF	TGTGCCAGCAGCGCCGGGACTAGCGGGAGCTCAGATACGCAGTATTTT
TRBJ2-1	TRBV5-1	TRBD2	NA	CASSSGTSGSSYNEQFF	TGCGCCAGCAGCTCCGGGACTAGCGGGAGCTCCTACAATGAGCAGTTCTTC
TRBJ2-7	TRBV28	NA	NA	CASTLGTATYEQYF	TGTGCCAGCACTCTCGGGACGGCCACCTACGAGCAGTACTTC
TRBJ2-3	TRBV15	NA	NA	CATSNPSELDTQYF	TGTGCCACCAGCAACCCTAGCGAGCTAGATACGCAGTATTTT
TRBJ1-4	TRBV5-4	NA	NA	CASSLVENEKLFF	TGTGCCAGCAGCTTGGTTGAGAATGAAAAACTGTTTTTT
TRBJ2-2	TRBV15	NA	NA	CATSSPPVRGTPGELFF	TGTGCCACCAGCAGCCCGCCCGTTCGAGGAACACCCGGGGAGCTGTTTTTT